The 19 T cell receptor beta chains below come from one sample, sequenced in a study of regulatory T cells in long-lasting Graves disease. Investigators prepared the TCR beta libraries by applying iRepertoire HTBI primers and Arm-PCR of CDR3 regions. TCRdb reprocessed the multiplex PCR reads via MiXCR and lists one record per CDR3 protein. The table records roughly 400,000 distinct CDR3 sequences, 21% of them present only once. Described time point: persistent/refractory GD, antithyroid drugs over 5 years with positive TRAb. PBMC RNA was the source of the TCR library. Sequencing was performed on peripheral blood mononuclear cells (PBMCs), taken when the disease was refractory, from a patient treated with antithyroid drugs. The receptors shown here come from a female donor with Graves disease.

This clonotype came up a few times. The chain recombines TRBV10-3 with TRBJ2-7; 10 bases fit TRBD2. Germline V gives CDR1 ENHRY, CDR2 SYGVKD. The CDR3 runs to 12 residues. V lost 10 bases and J lost 4; bases outside the gene matches: 4. DNA of the CDR3: TGTGCCACCCAGCGGGAGGGTTACGAGCAGTACTTC. Translation: CATQREGYEQYF.

This chain uses TRBV30 with TRBJ2-7, with TRBD1 identical over 8 bases. V was pared by 2 bases and J by 7 bases, with 7 bases of the junction left unmatched. Germline CDR1 and CDR2: GTSNPN and SVGIG (reference sequence). CDR3 size: 13 residues. The CDR3 loop is CAWSLAGGREQYF. CDR3 bases: TGTGCCTGGAGTTTGGCAGGGGGCAGAGAGCAGTACTTC. Based on the CDR3 plus reference TRBV30 and TRBJ2-7, the full variable domain is SQTIHQWPATLVQPVGSPLSLECTVEGTSNPNLYWYRQAAGRGLQLLFYSVGIGQISSEVPQNLSASRPQDRQFILSSKKLLLSDSGFYLCAWSLAGGREQYFGPGTRLTVT.

The rearrangement uses TRBV20-1 and TRBJ1-6; no clear D. The V and J ends lost 0 bases and 2 bases respectively, with 14 bases between them. The CDR3 totals 17 residues. Germline CDR1 DFQATT, CDR2 SNEGSKA (reference sequence). CDR3 nucleotide sequence: TGCAGTGCTAGAGATCAGTCAAGCGCCACCTATAATTCACCCCTCCACTTT. Protein sequence: CSARDQSSATYNSPLHF.

Many counts were recorded for this clonotype. The J gene is TRBJ2-7, the V gene TRBV2; 8 nucleotides line up with TRBD1. The ends lost 4 bases at V and 4 bases at J; junction bases unmatched: 3. Per the germline V gene, CDR1 is SNHLY and CDR2 is FYNNEI. The CDR3 extends over 13 amino acids. The CDR3 sequence is CASSVQGAYEQYF. The CDR3 region has the DNA TGTGCCAGCAGTGTTCAGGGGGCTTACGAGCAGTACTTC.

Many counts were recorded for this clonotype. The genes are TRBV20-1 and TRBJ2-7, with TRBD2 matching 8 bases. The V and J ends lost 5 bases and 4 bases, in that order; junction bases with no gene match: 10. CDR3 length: 14 amino acids. In germline, CDR1 is DFQATT, CDR2 SNEGSKA (reference sequence). Here the CDR3 DNA reads TGCAGTGCTGAAGCGGGGGTGGGTCGGTACGAGCAGTACTTC. It is translated as CSAEAGVGRYEQYF.

This clonotype was observed at least ten times. The chain uses TRBV27 and TRBJ2-7, with 9 nucleotides matching TRBD1. The J segment lost 4 bases and the V segment lost 8 bases, leaving 6 bases of the junction unmatched. Per the germline V gene, CDR1 is MNHEY and CDR2 is SMNVEV (reference sequence). CDR3 size: 13 residues. The CDR3 DNA reads as TGTGCCAGCGGGACAGGGCTTATGTACGAGCAGTACTTC. Translation: CASGTGLMYEQYF.

The chain is built from TRBV29-1 and TRBJ1-1; TRBD1 matches 7 bases. Germline V gene sequence: CDR1 SQVTM, CDR2 ANQGSEA. The CDR3 runs 13 residues. V gave up 4 bases and J gave up 4 bases; unmatched junction bases: 6. CDR3 nucleotides: TGCAGCGTTGGGAACAGGGGAGGCACTGAAGCTTTCTTT. As protein: CSVGNRGGTEAFF.

There are many counts of this clonotype. The rearrangement links TRBV28 to TRBJ1-2; 7 bases line up with TRBD1. The CDR3 extends over 14 amino acids. The V gene end was trimmed by 2 bases and the J gene end by 5 bases; junction bases not matched to a gene: 5. Germline-derived CDR1 and CDR2 are MDHEN and SYDVKM. DNA for the CDR3: TGTGCCAGCAGTTTAAGCAGGGGGGCGTATGGCTACACCTTC. This translates into CASSLSRGAYGYTF.

The V gene is TRBV14, the J gene TRBJ1-3; D is possibly TRBD1 (6 bases). The V gene's germline CDR1 is SGHDN and CDR2 FVKESK. V lost 6 bases and J 4 bases, leaving 16 bases between the germline ends. This CDR3 has 15 amino acids. The CDR3 loop reads CASSTRTVLGNTIYF. CDR3 DNA sequence: TGTGCCAGCAGTACTAGGACAGTCCTGGGAAACACCATATATTTT.

This clonotype was recorded at least ten times. The rearrangement uses TRBV6-1 and TRBJ2-7; D perhaps matches TRBD1 (6 bases). The CDR3 is 13 residues long. The germline V and J ends were trimmed by 5 bases and 3 bases, with 11 bases remaining between them. Germline V gives CDR1 MNHNS, CDR2 SASEGT. CDR3 sequence: CASSPGTHYEQYF. The DNA of the CDR3 is TGTGCCAGCAGTCCCGGGACACACTACGAGCAGTACTTC.

This clonotype was seen ten or more times. V usage is TRBV6-1 and J usage is TRBJ2-2; D unresolved. The CDR3 runs to 14 residues. CDR1 MNHNS and CDR2 SASEGT come from the germline V gene. Trimming left V 7 bases short and J 9 bases short, with 18 bases between. The CDR3 region has the DNA TGTGCCAGCACTTCGCGCGGAGCTTTTCGGGAGCTGTTTTTT. It encodes CASTSRGAFRELFF.

Ten or more counts support this clonotype. The chain is built from TRBV27 and TRBJ2-4; D possibly uses TRBD1 or TRBD2 (5 bases each). The CDR3 consists of 13 residues. Germline V lookup: CDR1 MNHEY, CDR2 SMNVEV (reference sequence). V lost 5 bases and J lost 7, with 12 bases in between. The CDR3 DNA follows: TGTGCCAGCAGTGGACCCGGGACGAACATTCAGTACTTC. Translating gives CASSGPGTNIQYF.

This clonotype has ten or more counts. V is TRBV10-3 and J is TRBJ2-5; D is unresolved. Per germline, CDR1 ENHRY and CDR2 SYGVKD. The V and J ends lost 6 bases and 8 bases respectively, with 10 bases between them. This CDR3 region has 11 residues. CDR3 region: CAIRERGTQYF. CDR3 DNA sequence: TGTGCCATCAGGGAGCGAGGTACCCAGTACTTC.

This clonotype was seen at least ten times. This rearrangement joins TRBV6-1 to TRBJ1-4; no clear D gene. In germline, CDR1 is MNHNS, CDR2 SASEGT. The CDR3 is 16 residues long. V was pared by 6 bases and J by 7 bases, with 21 bases between. The CDR3 DNA reads as TGTGCCAGCAGGTTAGGAGCTCGGACGGGCGGTGAAAAACTGTTTTTT. This gives the protein CASRLGARTGGEKLFF.

This clonotype has at least ten counts. The rearrangement uses TRBV29-1 and TRBJ1-1; 7 bases fit TRBD1. After removal of 6 bases from V and 1 base from J, the junction contained 2 bases not matched to a gene. CDR1 and CDR2 from the germline V gene are SQVTM and ANQGSEA. This CDR3 is 12 amino acids long. The CDR3 here is CSVRQGNTEAFF. The CDR3 nucleotides read TGCAGCGTGAGACAGGGGAACACTGAAGCTTTCTTT.

At least ten counts were recorded for this clonotype. The rearrangement links TRBV10-3 to TRBJ2-7, with D uncertain. Germline V gene data show CDR1 as ENHRY and CDR2 as SYGVKD. The CDR3 is made up of 13 amino acids. V shed 7 bases and J shed 3 bases, with 13 bases lying between them. The CDR3 nucleotides read TGTGCCATCATGTCCGCCCAAAACTACGAGCAGTACTTC. Its protein is CAIMSAQNYEQYF.

As regards this clonotype: This may arise from a read error, as a much more abundant clone is one base away. The V call is TRBV7-9, the J call TRBJ2-5, with TRBD2 as a possible D gene (5 bases). CDR1 and CDR2 from the germline V gene are SEHNR and FQNEAQ (reference sequence). CDR3 size: 15 residues. V dropped 4 bases and J dropped 5 bases, with 17 bases sitting between them. CDR3 protein: CASSSGHSGLETQYF. DNA of the CDR3: TGTGCCAGCAGCTCAGGTCATTCGGGGTTGGAGACCCAGTACTTC.

The CDR3: CASSPRVSEADARNEQFF. The CDR3 coding sequence is TGCGCCAGCAGCCCCCGAGTGAGTGAAGCGGATGCCCGCAATGAGCAGTTCTTC. J is TRBJ2-1 and V is TRBV4-1, with D possibly matching TRBD2 (5 bases). V was shortened by 4 bases and J by 6 bases, with 25 bases between the two germline ends. Germline CDR1 and CDR2: MGHRA and YSYEKL. CDR3 length: 18 amino acids.

For this clonotype: A much larger clone differs by one base, so this may be a read error. The genes are TRBV6-1 and TRBJ2-7, with D tentatively TRBD1 or TRBD2 (5 bases each). CDR1 and CDR2 (germline): MNHNS, SASEGT. The CDR3 extends over 15 amino acids. The CDR3 here is CAGSVPQPGLYEQYF. CDR3 sequence (DNA): TGTGCCGGCAGTGTCCCCCAACCGGGGCTGTACGAGCAGTACTTC.